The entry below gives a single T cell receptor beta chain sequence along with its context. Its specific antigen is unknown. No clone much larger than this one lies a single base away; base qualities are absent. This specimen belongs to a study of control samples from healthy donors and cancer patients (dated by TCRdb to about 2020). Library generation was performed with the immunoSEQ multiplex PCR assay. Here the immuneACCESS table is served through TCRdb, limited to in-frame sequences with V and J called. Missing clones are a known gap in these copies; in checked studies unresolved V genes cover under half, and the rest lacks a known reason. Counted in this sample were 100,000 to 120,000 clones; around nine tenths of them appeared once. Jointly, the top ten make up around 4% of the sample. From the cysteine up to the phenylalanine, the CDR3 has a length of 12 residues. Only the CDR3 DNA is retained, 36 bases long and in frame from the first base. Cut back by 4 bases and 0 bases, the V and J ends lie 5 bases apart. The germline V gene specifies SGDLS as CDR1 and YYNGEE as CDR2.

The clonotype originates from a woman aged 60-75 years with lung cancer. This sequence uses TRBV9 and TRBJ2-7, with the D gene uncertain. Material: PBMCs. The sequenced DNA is TGTGCCAGCAGCTCTGACTCCTACGAGCAGTACTTC. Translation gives CASSSDSYEQYF.